The next 25 T cell receptor beta chains were all read from a single sample in a study of shared clonotypes between healthy human individuals. The data were produced by immunoSEQ multiplex PCR, yet TCRdb's version contains in-frame clones alone and is incomplete. The sample lists roughly 1,000,000 clones, 75% to 80% occurring once. What was sequenced was memory CD4+ T cells from PBMCs. As for subset: CD45RA-negative fraction. The receptors originated from a man younger than 30 in good health. Some clones in this sample may be carry-over from other donors' samples.

For this clone: Other DNA sequences in the sample encode the same CDR3. The rearrangement joins TRBV20-1 to TRBJ2-5, with D uncertain. Germline-derived CDR1 and CDR2 are DFQATT and SNEGSKA (reference sequence). This CDR3 is built from 11 residues. Trimming left V 5 bases short and J 5 bases short, with 9 bases between. The CDR3 protein is CSASSRETQYF. The CDR3 DNA reads TGCAGTGCTTCGTCCCGGGAGACCCAGTACTTC.

V is TRBV5-1 and J is TRBJ2-7; maybe TRBD1 (6 bases). The CDR3 sequence is 16 residues long. CDR1 is SGHRS, CDR2 YFSETQ, per germline. The V end was cut by 0 bases, the J end by 1 base, with 14 bases between. The CDR3 protein is CASSLGQGQISYEQYF. Here the CDR3 DNA reads TGCGCCAGCAGCTTGGGTCAGGGACAAATTTCCTACGAGCAGTACTTC.

This clone was seen only a few times. This rearrangement joins TRBV11-1 to TRBJ2-2; 9 nucleotides agree with TRBD2. V gave up 6 bases and J gave up 7 bases; unmatched junction bases: 12. CDR3 length: 16 amino acids. Per the germline V gene, CDR1 is SGHAT and CDR2 is FQDESV (reference sequence). CDR3 amino acids: CASSQRTSAIVGELFF. CDR3 bases: TGTGCCAGCAGTCAACGGACTAGCGCTATTGTCGGGGAGCTGTTTTTT. Combining the CDR3 with reference TRBV11-1 and TRBJ2-2 gives the whole variable domain EAEVAQSPRYKITEKSQAVAFWCDPISGHATLYWYRQILGQGPELLVQFQDESVVDDSQLPKDRFSAERLKGVDSTLKIQPAELGDSAMYLCASSQRTSAIVGELFFGEGSRLTVL.

The chain is built from TRBV5-1 and TRBJ2-1; D unresolved. The germline V gene has CDR1 SGHRS and CDR2 YFSETQ. Trimming took 5 bases from V and 4 from J, leaving 7 bases between them. The CDR3 consists of 12 residues. The CDR3 here is CASRADYNEQFF. CDR3 nucleotide sequence: TGCGCCAGCAGGGCGGATTACAATGAGCAGTTCTTC.

V and J are TRBV15 and TRBJ2-7; the match to TRBD1 covers 8 bases. The J segment lost 2 bases and the V segment lost 3 bases, leaving 3 bases of the junction unmatched. This CDR3 has 14 amino acids. CDR1 and CDR2 (germline): LNHNV, YYDKDF (reference sequence). CDR3 sequence reads: CATSSDRGTYEQYF. The DNA for the CDR3 is TGTGCCACCAGCAGTGACAGGGGAACCTACGAGCAGTACTTC. The complete variable domain, with remaining parts taken from reference TRBV15 and TRBJ2-7, reads DAMVIQNPRYQVTQFGKPVTLSCSQTLNHNVMYWYQQKSSQAPKLLFHYYDKDFNNEADTPDNFQSRRPNTSFCFLDIRSPGLGDTAMYLCATSSDRGTYEQYFGPGTRLTVT.

The J gene is TRBJ2-1, the V gene TRBV6-5, with 7 bases matching TRBD2. The CDR3 has 13 residues. Losses at the gene ends were 7 bases for V and 8 bases for J; bases not matched to a gene: 8. Germline-derived CDR1 and CDR2 are MNHEY and SVGAGI. The CDR3 loop is CASIPREADEQFF. The CDR3 nucleotides are TGTGCCAGCATCCCCCGGGAGGCAGATGAGCAGTTCTTC.

Only a few counts were recorded for this clone. This rearrangement joins TRBV9 to TRBJ1-3, with D possibly TRBD1 on 6 matching bases. V gave up 3 bases and J gave up 5 bases, with 15 bases separating them. The CDR3 length is 15 residues. Germline assignment: CDR1 SGDLS and CDR2 YYNGEE. CDR3 residues: CASSEQGHGRNTIYF. CDR3 nucleotides: TGTGCCAGCAGCGAGCAGGGACATGGCCGAAACACCATATATTTT. The full variable domain, with the rest looked up from reference TRBV9 and TRBJ1-3, is DSGVTQTPKHLITATGQRVTLRCSPRSGDLSVYWYQQSLDQGLQFLIQYYNGEERAKGNILERFSAQQFPDLHSELNLSSLELGDSALYFCASSEQGHGRNTIYFGEGSWLTVV.

The chain carries TRBV29-1 and TRBJ1-2; D is perhaps TRBD1 (6 bases). Germline assignment: CDR1 SQVTM and CDR2 ANQGSEA. V lost 6 bases and J lost 8, with 13 bases in between. The CDR3 spans 11 residues. CDR3 DNA sequence: TGCAGCGTCTATGTGGGGGGCGGCTACACCTTC. It specifies CSVYVGGGYTF. Drawing the rest from reference TRBV29-1 and TRBJ1-2, the complete variable domain is SAVISQKPSRDICQRGTSLTIQCQVDSQVTMMFWYRQQPGQSLTLIATANQGSEATYESGFVIDKFPISRPNLTFSTLTVSNMSPEDSSIYLCSVYVGGGYTFGSGTRLTVV.

The chain couples TRBV10-2 to TRBJ2-7, with a weak D call TRBD2 (5 bases). Trimming removed 7 bases at V and 0 bases at J, with 10 bases between. CDR3 length equals 13 residues. CDR1 and CDR2 (germline): WSHSY, SAAADI. The CDR3 sequence: CASKAGGSYEQYF. The CDR3 DNA sequence: TGCGCCAGCAAGGCGGGTGGCTCCTACGAGCAGTACTTC.

This clone was detected a few times. This chain connects TRBV4-1 to TRBJ2-3; perhaps D is TRBD1 or TRBD2 (5 bases each). The V gene's germline CDR1 is MGHRA and CDR2 YSYEKL. The length of the CDR3 is 14 residues. Trimming shortened V by 4 bases and J by 4 bases, and 12 bases separated the two germline ends. The DNA of the CDR3 is TGCGCCAGCAGCCTGGGGGACCCCGCAGATACGCAGTATTTT. It yields the protein CASSLGDPADTQYF.

The rearrangement links TRBV7-9 to TRBJ2-2, with D tentatively TRBD1 (6 bases). This CDR3 region has 16 residues. Germline lookup yields CDR1 SEHNR and CDR2 FQNEAQ (reference sequence). V was cut by 2 bases and J by 1 base, with 11 bases left in between. CDR3 sequence: CASSLLGRGNTGELFF. The DNA for the CDR3 is TGTGCCAGCAGCTTACTCGGCAGGGGGAACACCGGGGAGCTGTTTTTT.

This clone occurred a few times. The rearrangement uses TRBV6-6 and TRBJ1-1; no reliable D call. CDR1 is MNHNY and CDR2 is SVGAGI in the germline V gene (reference sequence). The CDR3 consists of 11 residues. DNA of the CDR3: TGTGTGGGAGGTGCTAACACTGAAGCTTTCTTT. This codes for CVGGANTEAFF.

V is TRBV7-7 and J is TRBJ2-5, with D perhaps TRBD1 (6 bases). V dropped 3 bases and J dropped 4 bases, with 9 bases sitting between them. Germline V gene sequence: CDR1 SSHAT, CDR2 FNYEAQ (reference sequence). The CDR3 is 13 amino acids. The CDR3 protein is CASSFRDIETQYF. The CDR3 DNA follows: TGTGCCAGCAGCTTCAGGGACATAGAGACCCAGTACTTC.

The chain combines TRBV5-4 with TRBJ1-2, with 7 bases fitting TRBD1. Per germline, CDR1 SGHNT and CDR2 YYREEE (reference sequence). V lost 4 bases, J lost 7 bases, and 4 bases stayed unmatched. The CDR3 sequence is 12 residues long. The DNA for the CDR3 is TGTGCCAGCAGCCCTGACAGGGCTGGCTACACCTTC. Encoded protein: CASSPDRAGYTF.

As to this clone: The same CDR3 arises from other DNA sequences in this sample as well. The chain links TRBV7-9 to TRBJ2-1; D remains ambiguous. CDR1 is SEHNR and CDR2 is FQNEAQ in the germline V gene (reference sequence). V was pared by 5 bases and J by 1 base, with 9 bases between. This CDR3 has 14 amino acids. The CDR3 region is CASSPEGSYNEQFF. CDR3 in DNA: TGTGCCAGCAGCCCCGAAGGTTCCTACAATGAGCAGTTCTTC.

J is TRBJ2-2 and V is TRBV9; the match to TRBD2 covers 10 bases. The CDR3 covers 16 residues. The germline gives CDR1 SGDLS, CDR2 YYNGEE. After removal of 3 bases from V and 1 base from J, the junction contained 3 bases not matched to a gene. The CDR3 nucleotides read TGTGCCAGCAGCGCAAGACTAGCGGGGAACACCGGGGAGCTGTTTTTT. Translating it yields CASSARLAGNTGELFF.

The chain couples TRBV5-1 to TRBJ1-3, with D unresolved. Germline V gene sequence: CDR1 SGHRS, CDR2 YFSETQ. V lost 1 base and J lost 2, with 10 bases in between. The CDR3 totals 15 residues. CDR3 nucleotide sequence: TGCGCCAGCAGCTTGTCCATTACCCCTGGAAACACCATATATTTT. Its translation is CASSLSITPGNTIYF. Based on the CDR3 plus reference TRBV5-1 and TRBJ1-3, the full variable domain is KAGVTQTPRYLIKTRGQQVTLSCSPISGHRSVSWYQQTPGQGLQFLFEYFSETQRNKGNFPGRFSGRQFSNSRSEMNVSTLELGDSALYLCASSLSITPGNTIYFGEGSWLTVV.

The gene calls are TRBV30 and TRBJ2-1, with 9 bases matching TRBD2. The V gene end was trimmed by 3 bases and the J gene end by 11 bases; junction bases not matched to a gene: 17. The CDR3 length is 16 residues. Germline values: CDR1 GTSNPN, CDR2 SVGIG (reference sequence). The CDR3 DNA follows: TGTGCCTGGAGGTCGGGGCTAGCGGGAATTTTGTGGAAGCAGTTCTTC. This translates into CAWRSGLAGILWKQFF.

This clone was observed a single time. This chain connects TRBV5-1 to TRBJ2-1, with 7 bases fitting TRBD2. The CDR3 extends over 14 amino acids. The V segment lost 4 bases and the J segment 4 bases; nucleotides outside the gene matches: 5. In germline, CDR1 is SGHRS, CDR2 YFSETQ. For the CDR3, the DNA is TGCGCCAGCAGCGGGCTAGCGGCTTACAATGAGCAGTTCTTC. This codes for CASSGLAAYNEQFF.

This clone was counted once. The rearrangement uses TRBV7-2 and TRBJ2-3; D is undetermined. Trimming pared 0 bases from V and 2 bases from J, leaving 12 bases between. The CDR3 has 16 residues. Germline CDR1 SGHTA, CDR2 FQGNSA. This CDR3 is CASSLALTRNTDTQYF. CDR3 sequence (DNA): TGTGCCAGCAGCTTAGCTCTTACAAGAAACACAGATACGCAGTATTTT.

This clone has more than one count but fewer than ten. V is TRBV7-2 and J is TRBJ2-5; D perhaps matches TRBD2 (6 bases). The CDR3 has 16 residues. V was trimmed by 1 base and J by 5 bases, leaving 17 bases between them. Germline CDR1 is SGHTA and CDR2 is FQGNSA. The CDR3 sequence is CASSLGRASTGETQYF. DNA for the CDR3: TGTGCCAGCAGCTTAGGGAGGGCGTCCACGGGGGAGACCCAGTACTTC.

This chain connects TRBV2 to TRBJ1-4; 7 positions match TRBD1. Germline V gene lookup returns CDR1 SNHLY and CDR2 FYNNEI. There are 15 residues in the CDR3. V shed 2 bases, J shed 6 bases, and the junction held 6 bases outside the gene matches. In DNA, the CDR3 is TGTGCCAGCAGTGAAATGACAGGGCCCTATGAAAAACTGTTTTTT. Translation gives CASSEMTGPYEKLFF.

This clone was detected many times. The rearrangement links TRBV7-9 to TRBJ2-1; D not certain. This CDR3 has 12 amino acids. CDR1 and CDR2 from the germline V gene are SEHNR and FQNEAQ (reference sequence). V was shortened by 3 bases and J by 6 bases, with 6 bases between the two germline ends. CDR3 bases: TGTGCCAGCAGCTTTAGACCCAATGAGCAGTTCTTC. Translation: CASSFRPNEQFF.

The rearrangement uses TRBV5-1 and TRBJ2-1; the match to TRBD2 covers 9 bases. V gave up 7 bases and J gave up 9 bases; unmatched junction bases: 23. Germline CDR1 is SGHRS and CDR2 is YFSETQ. The CDR3 contains 18 residues. The CDR3 sequence is CASSLGREGQTPRGEQFF. The CDR3 bases are TGCGCCAGCTCGCTTGGGCGGGAGGGCCAAACGCCCCGGGGTGAGCAGTTCTTC.

This clone has a handful of counts. The chain joins TRBV14 to TRBJ2-7, with 13 bases lining up with TRBD2. Germline-derived CDR1 and CDR2 are SGHDN and FVKESK. With V trimmed by 5 bases and J by 10 bases, 11 bases remained unmatched. The length of the CDR3 is 15 residues. The CDR3 region is CASSFFTGLAGEQYF. CDR3 nucleotide sequence: TGTGCCAGCAGCTTTTTCACCGGACTAGCGGGAGAACAGTACTTC.